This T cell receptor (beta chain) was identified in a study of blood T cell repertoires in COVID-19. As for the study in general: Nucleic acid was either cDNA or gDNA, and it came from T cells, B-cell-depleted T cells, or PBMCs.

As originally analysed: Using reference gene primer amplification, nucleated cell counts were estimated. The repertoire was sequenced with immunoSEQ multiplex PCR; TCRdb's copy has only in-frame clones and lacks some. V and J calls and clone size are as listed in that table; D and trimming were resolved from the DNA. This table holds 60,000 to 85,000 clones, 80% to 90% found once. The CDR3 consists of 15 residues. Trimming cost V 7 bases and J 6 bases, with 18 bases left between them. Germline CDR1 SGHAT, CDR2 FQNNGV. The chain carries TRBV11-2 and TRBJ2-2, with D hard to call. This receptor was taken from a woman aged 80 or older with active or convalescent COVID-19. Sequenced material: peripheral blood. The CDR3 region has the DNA TGTGCCAGCACACTTCACGAGAACCACGCCGGGGAGCTGTTTTTT. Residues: CASTLHENHAGELFF.